The clone carrying this T cell receptor beta chain was seen at least ten times. These data come from a study of T cells in Graves' hyperthyroidism and ophthalmopathy. TCR beta CDR3 region amplification was performed from RNA transcripts. First-round RT-PCR of the TCR CDR3 relied on the HTBI primer set. Each CDR3 protein gets one entry after TCRdb re-called the multiplex PCR reads with MiXCR. This sample yields a few hundred thousand distinct CDR3 sequences, of which about a sixth are seen a single time; 2.5% to 4% belongs to the top ten. The receptor was derived from a woman aged 40-49 years with Graves' ophthalmopathy. Source material: blood.

In DNA, the CDR3 is TGTGCCAGCAGTCCTGGGACAGAGACTGATCGAGGGTCCTACGAGCAGTACTTC. This codes for CASSPGTETDRGSYEQYF. The V gene is TRBV25-1, the J gene TRBJ2-7, with 7 bases aligning to TRBD1. Germline CDR1 and CDR2: MGHDK and SYGVNS. The CDR3 is made up of 18 amino acids. V shed 5 bases and J 1 base; nucleotides not matched to a gene: 17.